This T cell receptor beta chain was recovered during a study of T cell clonotyping in hematopoietic cell transplantation. V shed 5 bases, J shed 8 bases, and the junction held 11 bases outside the gene matches. Germline CDR1 SGHVS, CDR2 FQNEAQ. This CDR3 region has 16 residues. The data were produced by immunoSEQ multiplex PCR, yet TCRdb's version contains in-frame clones alone and is incomplete. The sample comprises roughly 30,000 clones, roughly 92% of which are singletons, and about 10% rests with the top ten. The chain is built from TRBV7-8 and TRBJ1-6; 8 nucleotides align to TRBD1. The sequencing used PBMCs, collected 100 days after allogeneic stem cell transplant. The TCR comes from a female patient aged 50-59 years who had an allogeneic stem cell transplant from a related donor, so the T cells may come from the graft donor. Some clones in this sample may be carry-over from other donors' samples. This CDR3 reads CASSPTPGGRDSPLHF. Here the CDR3 DNA reads TGTGCCAGCAGCCCAACCCCAGGGGGCCGAGATTCACCCCTCCACTTT. The variable domain in full, completed from reference TRBV7-8 and TRBJ1-6, reads GAGVSQSPRYKVAKRGQDVALRCDPISGHVSLFWYQQALGQGPEFLTYFQNEAQLDKSGLPSDRFFAERPEGSVSTLKIQRTQQEDSAVYLCASSPTPGGRDSPLHFGNGTRLTVT.